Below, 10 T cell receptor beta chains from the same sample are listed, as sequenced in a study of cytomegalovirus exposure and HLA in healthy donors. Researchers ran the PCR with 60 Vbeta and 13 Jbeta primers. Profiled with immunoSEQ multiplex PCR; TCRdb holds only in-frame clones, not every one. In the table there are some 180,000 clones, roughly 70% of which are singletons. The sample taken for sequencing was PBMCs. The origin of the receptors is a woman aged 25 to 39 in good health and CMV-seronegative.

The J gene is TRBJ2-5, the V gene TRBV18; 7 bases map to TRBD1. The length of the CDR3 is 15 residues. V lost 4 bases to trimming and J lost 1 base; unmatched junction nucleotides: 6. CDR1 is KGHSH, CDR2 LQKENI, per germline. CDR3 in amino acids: CASSHDRASQETQYF. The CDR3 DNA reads TGTGCCAGCTCACACGACAGGGCGTCCCAAGAGACCCAGTACTTC.

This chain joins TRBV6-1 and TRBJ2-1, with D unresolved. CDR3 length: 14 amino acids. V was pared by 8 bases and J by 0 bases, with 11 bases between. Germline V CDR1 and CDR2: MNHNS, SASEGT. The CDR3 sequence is CASGRFSSYNEQFF. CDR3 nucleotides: TGTGCCAGCGGGCGTTTTAGCTCCTACAATGAGCAGTTCTTC.

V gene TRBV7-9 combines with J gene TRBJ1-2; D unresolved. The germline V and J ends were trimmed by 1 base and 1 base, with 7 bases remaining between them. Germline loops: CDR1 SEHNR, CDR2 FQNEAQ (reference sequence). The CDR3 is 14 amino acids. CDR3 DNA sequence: TGTGCCAGCAGCTTAGTCGGGGATAACTATGGCTACACCTTC. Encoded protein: CASSLVGDNYGYTF.

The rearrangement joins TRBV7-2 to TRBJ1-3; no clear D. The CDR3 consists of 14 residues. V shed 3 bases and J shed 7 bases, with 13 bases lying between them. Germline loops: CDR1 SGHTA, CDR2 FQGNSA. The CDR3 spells CASSFQAPGNTIYF. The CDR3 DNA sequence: TGTGCCAGCAGCTTCCAGGCCCCGGGGAACACCATATATTTT.

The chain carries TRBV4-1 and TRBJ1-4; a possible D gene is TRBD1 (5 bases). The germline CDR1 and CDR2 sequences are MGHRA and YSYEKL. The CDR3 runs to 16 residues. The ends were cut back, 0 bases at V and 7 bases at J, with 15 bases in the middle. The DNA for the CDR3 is TGCGCCAGCAGCCAAGAAATGGGGGGTGAGGGTGAAAAACTGTTTTTT. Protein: CASSQEMGGEGEKLFF.

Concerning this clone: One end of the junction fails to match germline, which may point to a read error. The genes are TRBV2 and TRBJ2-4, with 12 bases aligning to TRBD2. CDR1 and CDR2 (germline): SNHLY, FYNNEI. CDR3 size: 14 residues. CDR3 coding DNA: TGTGCCAGCTCAGCACTGGGACTAGCGGGTCTAAGGGACTTC. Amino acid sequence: CASSALGLAGLRDF.

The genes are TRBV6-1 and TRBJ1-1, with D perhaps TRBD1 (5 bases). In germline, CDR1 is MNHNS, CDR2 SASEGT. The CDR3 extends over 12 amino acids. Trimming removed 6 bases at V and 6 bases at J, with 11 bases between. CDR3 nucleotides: TGTGCCAGCAGCCCTAGGGGTTCTGAAGCTTTCTTT. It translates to CASSPRGSEAFF.

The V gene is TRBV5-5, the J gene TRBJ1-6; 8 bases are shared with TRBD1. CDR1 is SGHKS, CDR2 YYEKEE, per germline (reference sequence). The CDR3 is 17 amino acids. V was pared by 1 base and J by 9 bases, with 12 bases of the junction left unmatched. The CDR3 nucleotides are TGTGCCAGCAGCTTGAGTGGGACAGGAACGGGCGGTTCACCCCTCCACTTT. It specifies CASSLSGTGTGGSPLHF.

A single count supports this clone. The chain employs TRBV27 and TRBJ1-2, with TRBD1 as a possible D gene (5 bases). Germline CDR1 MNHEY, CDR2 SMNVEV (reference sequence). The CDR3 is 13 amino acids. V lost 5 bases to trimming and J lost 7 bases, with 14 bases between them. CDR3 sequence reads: CASSPVGAPGYTF. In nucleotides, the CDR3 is TGTGCCAGCAGTCCAGTTGGGGCGCCTGGCTACACCTTC.

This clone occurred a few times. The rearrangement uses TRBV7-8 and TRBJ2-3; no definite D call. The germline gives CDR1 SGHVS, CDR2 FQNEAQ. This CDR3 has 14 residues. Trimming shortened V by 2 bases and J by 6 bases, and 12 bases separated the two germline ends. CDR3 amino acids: CASSLRPIGDTQYF. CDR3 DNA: TGTGCCAGCAGCTTACGGCCAATCGGGGATACGCAGTATTTT.